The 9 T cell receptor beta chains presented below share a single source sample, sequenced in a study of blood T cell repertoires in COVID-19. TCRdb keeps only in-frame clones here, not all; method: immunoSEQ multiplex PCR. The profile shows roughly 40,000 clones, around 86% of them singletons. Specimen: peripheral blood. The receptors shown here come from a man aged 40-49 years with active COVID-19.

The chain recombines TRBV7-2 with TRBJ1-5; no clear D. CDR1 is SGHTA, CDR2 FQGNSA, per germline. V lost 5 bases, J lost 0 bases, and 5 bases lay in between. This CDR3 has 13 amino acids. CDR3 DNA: TGTGCCAGCAGCGTTTATAGCAATCAGCCCCAGCATTTT. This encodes CASSVYSNQPQHF.

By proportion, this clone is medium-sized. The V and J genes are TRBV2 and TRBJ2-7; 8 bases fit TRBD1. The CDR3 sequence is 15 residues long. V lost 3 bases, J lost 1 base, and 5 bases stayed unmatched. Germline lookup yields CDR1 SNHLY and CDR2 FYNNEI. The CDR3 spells CASSEGQATSYEQYF. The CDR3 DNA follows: TGTGCCAGCAGTGAGGGACAGGCAACGTCCTACGAGCAGTACTTC.

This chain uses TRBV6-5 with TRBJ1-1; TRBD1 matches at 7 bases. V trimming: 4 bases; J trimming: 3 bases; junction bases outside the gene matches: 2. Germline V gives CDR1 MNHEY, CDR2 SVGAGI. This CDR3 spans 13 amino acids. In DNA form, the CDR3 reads TGTGCCAGCAGTTTGGGACAGTACACTGAAGCTTTCTTT. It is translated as CASSLGQYTEAFF.

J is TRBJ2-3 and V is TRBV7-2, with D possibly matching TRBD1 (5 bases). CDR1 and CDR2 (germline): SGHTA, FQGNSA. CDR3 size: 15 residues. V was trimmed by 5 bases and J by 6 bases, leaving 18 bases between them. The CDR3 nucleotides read TGTGCCAGCAGCGCGGTACAGGTAATTGCGGATACGCAGTATTTT. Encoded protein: CASSAVQVIADTQYF.

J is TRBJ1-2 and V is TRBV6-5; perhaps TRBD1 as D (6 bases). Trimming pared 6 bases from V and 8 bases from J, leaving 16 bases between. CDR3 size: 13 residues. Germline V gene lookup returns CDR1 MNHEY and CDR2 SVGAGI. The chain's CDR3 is CASSPRGGRGYTF. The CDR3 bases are TGTGCCAGCAGCCCCAGAGGGGGACGGGGCTACACCTTC.

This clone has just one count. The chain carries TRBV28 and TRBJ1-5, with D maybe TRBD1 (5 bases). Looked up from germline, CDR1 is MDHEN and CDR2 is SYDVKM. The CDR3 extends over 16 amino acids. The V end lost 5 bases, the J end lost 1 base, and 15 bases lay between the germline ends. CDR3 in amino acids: CASSRTQGSSNQPQHF. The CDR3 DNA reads TGTGCCAGCAGTCGCACTCAGGGATCGAGCAATCAGCCCCAGCATTTT.

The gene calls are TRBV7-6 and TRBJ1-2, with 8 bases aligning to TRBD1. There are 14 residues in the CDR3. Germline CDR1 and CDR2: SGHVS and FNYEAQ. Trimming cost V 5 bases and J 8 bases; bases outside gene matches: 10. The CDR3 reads CASSLLQQGGGYTF. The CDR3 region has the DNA TGTGCCAGCAGCCTTCTACAACAGGGGGGCGGCTACACCTTC.

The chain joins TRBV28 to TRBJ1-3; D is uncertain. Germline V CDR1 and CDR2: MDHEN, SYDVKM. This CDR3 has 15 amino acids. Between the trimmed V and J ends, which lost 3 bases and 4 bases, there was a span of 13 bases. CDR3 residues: CASSLGQLLGNTIYF. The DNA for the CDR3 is TGTGCCAGCAGTTTGGGCCAGCTTCTGGGAAACACCATATATTTT.

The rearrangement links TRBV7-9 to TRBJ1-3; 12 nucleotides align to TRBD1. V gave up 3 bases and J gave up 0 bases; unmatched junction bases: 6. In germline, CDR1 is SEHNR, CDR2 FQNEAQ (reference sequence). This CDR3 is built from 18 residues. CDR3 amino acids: CASSFPGQGAYSGNTIYF. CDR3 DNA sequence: TGTGCCAGCAGCTTCCCGGGACAGGGGGCCTACTCTGGAAACACCATATATTTT.